This T cell receptor beta chain originates from a study of cytomegalovirus exposure and HLA in healthy donors. Study-wide results and limits: As confirmed in vitro, a few CMV-associated chains were specific for CMV antigens. Judged likely to be a sequencing artifact was a cluster of highly shared sequence variants. Cytomegalovirus status, reportedly, was diagnosed with high specificity and sensitivity by the classifier.

CDR1 is KGHSH and CDR2 is LQKENI in the germline V gene. This CDR3 is built from 13 residues. V lost 8 bases to trimming and J lost 1 base; unmatched junction nucleotides: 4. Primers included in the PCR were 60 Vbeta and 13 Jbeta primers. This table comes from immunoSEQ multiplex PCR, and its TCRdb copy is limited to in-frame clones, with some not included. The sample holds about 140,000 clones, approximately 70% seen once. This clone has at least ten counts. Its antigen is still unknown. This TCR derives from a woman aged 25 to 39 in good health and CMV-seronegative. The chain links TRBV18 to TRBJ1-1; 7 bases fit TRBD1. Sequences were obtained from PBMCs. The DNA of the CDR3 is TGTGCCAGCGCAGGACAGGCGAACACTGAAGCTTTCTTT. It translates to CASAGQANTEAFF.